This is a list of T cell receptor beta chains from one sample in a study of blood T cell repertoires in COVID-19. Profiling relied on immunoSEQ multiplex PCR, and the TCRdb table lists in-frame clones only, not all of them. This table holds 150,000 to 200,000 clones, approximately 79% found once. The sequencing input was peripheral blood. The receptor source for this set is a woman of 80 years or more with acute or convalescent COVID-19. CDR3s include the opening cysteine and the closing phenylalanine or tryptophan.

>TRBJ1-5|TRBV2
CASRPGTGSEQPQHF
>TRBJ1-1|TRBV6-2/TRBV6-3
CASSRPGQGDFF
>TRBJ2-5|TRBV7-9
CASSLARGSGRAEETQYF
>TRBJ2-1|TRBV19
CASTVEAVVYNEQFF
>TRBJ1-5|TRBV7-2
CASSPATGISNQPQHF
>TRBJ1-1|TRBV19
CASSRPTGGNTEAFF
>TRBJ2-7|TRBV27
CASSKAGGPREQYF
>TRBJ2-1|TRBV4-2
CASSQGVAGVGDNEQFF
>TRBJ2-5|TRBV5-5
CASSFEAQTGGKETQYF
>TRBJ2-1|TRBV6-5
CASSSGTSGNNEQFF
>TRBJ1-5|TRBV4-2
CASSPWTDSNQPQHF
>TRBJ2-3|TRBV6-1
CASSDSPRFTDTQYF
>TRBJ2-2|TRBV28
CASTGRTGKGTGELFF
>TRBJ1-5|TRBV10-3
CAISDQDSYNQPQHF
>TRBJ2-7|TRBV5-1
CASSLGATGDEQYF
>TRBJ2-1|TRBV6-2/TRBV6-3
CASSYGTSGDYNEQFF
>TRBJ2-7|TRBV18
CASSPASATGPYEQYF
>TRBJ1-4|TRBV5-5
CASMVDSTTNEKLFF
>TRBJ1-1|TRBV28
CASSPPSRPNTEAFF
>TRBJ1-4|TRBV3-1/TRBV3-2
CASSQGGTWAGKGNGEKLFF
>TRBJ1-2|TRBV7-8
CASSSAGQGLGGYTF
>TRBJ1-2|TRBV9
CASSPGQPGGYGYTF
>TRBJ1-1|TRBV6-5
CASRHGWDTEAFF
>TRBJ1-6|TRBV30
CAWRGGTYNSPLHF
>TRBJ2-7|TRBV4-1
CASSQDRDSYEQYF
>TRBJ2-1|TRBV27
CASSSVGIAGPSEQFF
>TRBJ1-5|TRBV19
CASRTGQGGIGNQPQHF
>TRBJ2-7|TRBV5-1
CASSLGPGLAAYEQYF
>TRBJ2-7|TRBV9
CASSQGSAYEQYF
>TRBJ2-5|TRBV28
CASSFGRGRAETQYF
>TRBJ1-4|TRBV28
CASSREDATNEKLFF
>TRBJ2-1|TRBV30
CACTPASGYYNEQFF
>TRBJ1-5|TRBV6-4
CATSMTENQPQHF
>TRBJ2-7|TRBV19
CASRGGVWYEQYF
>TRBJ1-2|TRBV7-9
CASSLAIGRGNYGYTF
>TRBJ1-6|TRBV27
CASSRWTGGSNNSPLHF
>TRBJ1-6|TRBV7-8
CASSPRRDRDSPLHF
>TRBJ2-7|TRBV9
CASSGVGKGEEQYF
>TRBJ2-1|TRBV6-2/TRBV6-3
CASSIMLGATEQFF
>TRBJ1-2|TRBV5-1
CASSLGTGEGYTF
>TRBJ2-1|TRBV6-1
CASSERPGDEQFF
>TRBJ2-7|TRBV4-1
CASSQEVGSYEQYF
>TRBJ1-1|TRBV6-5
CASYSGDRANTEAFF
>TRBJ2-2|TRBV29-1
CSVGGRGGADTGELFF
>TRBJ2-7|TRBV6-5
CASSYGIGSNDEQYF
>TRBJ2-1|TRBV5-1
CASSIGTSLTTPDEQFF
>TRBJ2-7|TRBV12-3/TRBV12-4
CASSVSSGEQYF
>TRBJ1-1|TRBV27
CASSMRTPNTEAFF
>TRBJ2-1|TRBV19
CASSAGLAGSSYNEQFF
>TRBJ2-2|TRBV2
CASTDPSSGGRTNTGELFF